This paragraph reports one TCR beta chain. Which antigen it targets is not known. No quality values exist for individual bases; no much larger clone is one base distant. Peripheral blood was donated by five healthy children aged about 16-60 months who were having elective routine surgery, plus five healthy nonsmoking adults. A FACSAria III cell sorter was used to sort live, Annexin V-negative naive CD8+ T cells (CD3+CD8+CD45RA+CCR7+). Between roughly 17,000 and 100,000 naive CD8+ T cells were sorted per sample. Ficoll-Paque density gradient centrifugation was used to isolate mononuclear cells from diluted blood. Before sorting, mononuclear cells were cryopreserved in 10% DMSO with around 90% FBS and kept in long-term storage at -150 degrees C. After thawing, cells were stained with Annexin V along with antibodies against CD3, CD8, CCR7 and CD45RA. Genomic DNA was extracted from snap-frozen sorted cell pellets with the DNeasy Blood and Tissue Kit.

This entry is derived from a study of naive CD8 T cells in extremely preterm neonates (dated by TCRdb to about 2017). Regarding the study in general: The adult participants' age range is given as 25-50 years in the abstract but as 20-50 years in the methods. Sorted naive CD8+ T cells from four age groups (extremely preterm neonates, term neonates, young children and adults) were used in the study to compare TCRbeta CDR3 repertoires. Paper-wide results and their limitations: Preterm neonates showed significantly lower iChao1 richness than every other age group (p < 0.05) along with an even clone distribution, indicating a less rich repertoire. Among the limitations the authors pointed out were a small sample size and productive template counts that varied across preterm samples. To track T cell development within individuals, the authors urged prospective longitudinal studies of preterm and term neonates. Compared with the older groups, preterm CDR3s were shorter and closer to germline, carrying fewer N additions and showing less junctional trimming. The proportion of shared CDR3 nucleotide sequences was higher in preterm neonates (2.7%) than in term neonates (0.4%), young children (about 0.03%) and adults (roughly 0.01%).

Via the germline V gene, CDR1 is MDHEN and CDR2 SYDVKM. Including cysteine and phenylalanine, the CDR3 has 14 amino acids. Only the CDR3 DNA stays, 42 bases, in frame from base 1. V is shortened by 6 bases, J by 0 bases, and the region joining them spans 11 bases. A two-step, bias-controlled multiplex PCR was used to amplify TCRbeta CDR3 regions from genomic DNA. The multiplex PCR included primers specific for each TRBV and TRBJ gene segment. The immunoSEQ Assay was used to generate the TCRbeta repertoire data. From the authors' description of their analysis: To merge closely related sequences, reads went through filtering and clustering using a relative-frequency ratio and a modified nearest-neighbor algorithm. V, D and J gene assignments for CDR3 sequences followed IMGT annotation. Template counts were corrected for PCR amplification bias by normalization and were quantified against synthetic TCR CDR3 analog sequences. Only unique productive sequences, defined as in-frame CDR3 sequences without stop codons, were included in the analyses. The immunoSEQ Analyzer software was used to calculate iChao1 richness and clonality, with clonality defined as 1 minus Pielou's evenness. Statistical tests were run in JMP, with either Student's t-test or a non-parametric test chosen according to Shapiro-Wilk normality results. The table comes from immuneACCESS by way of TCRdb, which keeps in-frame sequences with V and J called. Part of the clones is missing from these tables; in studies checked, under half for an unresolved V gene and the rest for unknown reasons. V, J and clone size are those of that table, while D and trimming were read from the DNA. Present in this sample are 5,500 to 6,500 clones, nearly 98% of which were seen just once. Roughly 0.36% of the sample comes from the top ten.

This receptor was obtained from a human donor in good health. Recombination joined TRBV28 with TRBJ1-1; the D gene remains uncertain. Material for sequencing was naive CD8+ T cells from blood. The DNA sequence is given as TGTGCCAGCAGCCCCTGGGCATTGAACACTGAAGCTTTCTTT. This codes for CASSPWALNTEAFF.